This T cell receptor (beta chain) was captured by sequencing in a study of blood T cell repertoires in COVID-19. A few counts support this clone. In the original analysis: Nucleated cell counts were estimated from reference gene primer amplification. Profiling relied on immunoSEQ multiplex PCR, and the TCRdb table lists in-frame clones only, not all of them. The D gene and trimming were derived from the DNA, and the V and J assignments and clone size from that table. There are 330,000 or so clones in the sample; about 92% occur only once, and roughly 18% lies in the top ten. Participants came from fewer than 25 US areas, aged about 18 to 89 years. The ends lost 8 bases at V and 4 bases at J; junction bases unmatched: 9. The CDR3 is 14 residues long. Germline CDR1 and CDR2: LNHDA and SQIVND (reference sequence).

The specimen was PBMCs or T cells enriched from blood (not recorded which). This TCR came from a young woman who had recovered from COVID-19. V usage is TRBV19 and J usage is TRBJ1-2; 8 bases agree with TRBD1. The CDR3 DNA reads as TGTGCCAGTTCCAGAACGGGACAGGCCTATGGCTACACCTTC. Protein sequence: CASSRTGQAYGYTF.